The rows below give T cell receptor beta chains drawn from one sample of a study of naive and memory T cell subsets. TCRdb analysed the UMI-ligation and nested PCR reads with MiXCR anew, one entry per CDR3 protein. Here the sample spans about 3,000 distinct CDR3 sequences, approximately 5.2% being singletons. Sequences were obtained from CD4+ TEMRA cells from blood. The receptors were gathered from a human donor in good health. Both conserved end residues are part of each CDR3. Fields, in order: D gene, J gene, V gene, CDR3 length, clone size, CDR3 DNA, CDR3 protein. D genes are given only for firm matches. The size of a clone is reported for some rows only, either as once, few or many, or as a class for expanded clones.

d_call: -
j_call: TRBJ2-7
v_call: TRBV2
cdr3_length: 14
clone_size: many
cdr3_nt: TGTGCCAGCATGCCAGGGGTAGTCTCCTACGAGCAGTACTTC
cdr3_aa: CASMPGVVSYEQYF

d_call: TRBD1
j_call: TRBJ2-4
v_call: TRBV12-3/TRBV12-4
cdr3_length: 18
clone_size: many
cdr3_nt: TGTGCCAGCAGTCGCGGACAGGGGTCAGAACTAGCCAAAAACATTCAGTACTTC
cdr3_aa: CASSRGQGSELAKNIQYF

d_call: TRBD2
j_call: TRBJ2-5
v_call: TRBV7-9
cdr3_length: 19
clone_size: many
cdr3_nt: TGTGCCAGCAGCTTTAACATAAAGGCTAGCGGGAGGATTGAAGAGACCCAGTACTTC
cdr3_aa: CASSFNIKASGRIEETQYF

d_call: -
j_call: TRBJ2-1
v_call: TRBV29-1
cdr3_length: 12
clone_size: medium-sized
cdr3_nt: TGCAGCGTTTTATACCGGAGCAATGAGCAGTTCTTC
cdr3_aa: CSVLYRSNEQFF

d_call: -
j_call: TRBJ2-1
v_call: TRBV6-5
cdr3_length: 15
clone_size: many
cdr3_nt: TGTGCCAGCAGTTACGGGACCACCCGCTACAATGAGCAGTTCTTC
cdr3_aa: CASSYGTTRYNEQFF

d_call: -
j_call: TRBJ2-1
v_call: TRBV6-2/TRBV6-3
cdr3_length: 11
clone_size: medium-sized
cdr3_nt: TGTGCCAGCAGTTACGGGCCGGAGCAGTTCTTC
cdr3_aa: CASSYGPEQFF

d_call: TRBD2
j_call: TRBJ2-5
v_call: TRBV9
cdr3_length: 16
clone_size: many
cdr3_nt: TGTGCCAGCAGCGTGGGAGGGCTAGCGGGAGTAGAGACCCAGTACTTC
cdr3_aa: CASSVGGLAGVETQYF

d_call: -
j_call: TRBJ2-1
v_call: TRBV21-1
cdr3_length: 17
clone_size: large
cdr3_nt: TGTGCCAGCAGCCCTTCTCAACTAGCGGAATACTACAATGAGCAGTTCTTC
cdr3_aa: CASSPSQLAEYYNEQFF

d_call: -
j_call: TRBJ1-2
v_call: TRBV30
cdr3_length: 14
clone_size: medium-sized
cdr3_nt: TGTGCCTGGAACCCTGGGTGGGGAGGCTATGGCTACACCTTC
cdr3_aa: CAWNPGWGGYGYTF

d_call: TRBD2
j_call: TRBJ2-7
v_call: TRBV9
cdr3_length: 15
clone_size: -
cdr3_nt: TGTGCCAGCAGCGTAGGCATAGCGGGGAACTACGAGCAGTACTTC
cdr3_aa: CASSVGIAGNYEQYF

d_call: -
j_call: TRBJ2-3
v_call: TRBV20-1
cdr3_length: 13
clone_size: many
cdr3_nt: TGCAGTGCTATCAGGGAGAGCACAGATACGCAGTATTTT
cdr3_aa: CSAIRESTDTQYF

d_call: TRBD1
j_call: TRBJ1-2
v_call: TRBV29-1
cdr3_length: 13
clone_size: many
cdr3_nt: TGCAGCGTTGCAACAGGGGTCGGTGACGGCTACACCTTC
cdr3_aa: CSVATGVGDGYTF

d_call: TRBD1
j_call: TRBJ1-2
v_call: TRBV28
cdr3_length: 14
clone_size: many
cdr3_nt: TGTGCCAGCAGAATGGACAGGGGTTCTCTTGGCTACACCTTC
cdr3_aa: CASRMDRGSLGYTF

d_call: TRBD2
j_call: TRBJ2-1
v_call: TRBV5-1
cdr3_length: 15
clone_size: many
cdr3_nt: TGCGCCAGCAGCAACCGACTAGCGGGCCTCAATGAGCAGTTCTTC
cdr3_aa: CASSNRLAGLNEQFF

d_call: TRBD2
j_call: TRBJ2-1
v_call: TRBV5-1
cdr3_length: 14
clone_size: many
cdr3_nt: TGCGCCAGCAGCTCAACTAGCGGGAGTGGTGAGCAGTTCTTC
cdr3_aa: CASSSTSGSGEQFF

d_call: -
j_call: TRBJ2-7
v_call: TRBV29-1
cdr3_length: 11
clone_size: many
cdr3_nt: TGCAGCGGTGCCGAAAACTACGAGCAGTACTTC
cdr3_aa: CSGAENYEQYF

d_call: TRBD1
j_call: TRBJ1-5
v_call: TRBV6-5
cdr3_length: 15
clone_size: medium-sized
cdr3_nt: TGTGCCAGCAGCAGACAGGGGGCCGGCAATCAGCCCCAGCATTTT
cdr3_aa: CASSRQGAGNQPQHF

d_call: TRBD2
j_call: TRBJ2-1
v_call: TRBV7-3
cdr3_length: 15
clone_size: -
cdr3_nt: TGTGCCAGCCGGGGAGGGGGAGCGGGAGAGGGTGAGCAGTTCTTC
cdr3_aa: CASRGGGAGEGEQFF

d_call: -
j_call: TRBJ2-7
v_call: TRBV4-2
cdr3_length: 14
clone_size: -
cdr3_nt: TGTGCCAGCAGCCAAGATTGGAGGGGTCGGGAGCAGTACTTC
cdr3_aa: CASSQDWRGREQYF

d_call: -
j_call: TRBJ1-5
v_call: TRBV28
cdr3_length: 12
clone_size: many
cdr3_nt: TGTGCCAGCAAGAGGGGAACTCAGCCCCAGCATTTT
cdr3_aa: CASKRGTQPQHF

d_call: TRBD2
j_call: TRBJ2-1
v_call: TRBV5-1
cdr3_length: 15
clone_size: many
cdr3_nt: TGCGCCAGCAACCTAGCGGGAAACTCCTACAATGAGCAGTTCTTC
cdr3_aa: CASNLAGNSYNEQFF

d_call: -
j_call: TRBJ2-7
v_call: TRBV9
cdr3_length: 14
clone_size: many
cdr3_nt: TGTGCCAGCAGCGTAGAGGGCAGTTCCTACGAGCAGTACTTC
cdr3_aa: CASSVEGSSYEQYF

d_call: TRBD1
j_call: TRBJ2-7
v_call: TRBV20-1
cdr3_length: 13
clone_size: many
cdr3_nt: TGCAGTGCGAGACGGACAGGGGCCTACGAGCAGTACTTC
cdr3_aa: CSARRTGAYEQYF

d_call: -
j_call: TRBJ1-1
v_call: TRBV10-3
cdr3_length: 16
clone_size: many
cdr3_nt: TGTGCCATCAGGGACGCCAAATTCACCAAGAACACTGAAGCTTTCTTT
cdr3_aa: CAIRDAKFTKNTEAFF

d_call: TRBD1
j_call: TRBJ2-5
v_call: TRBV3-1
cdr3_length: 17
clone_size: many
cdr3_nt: TGTGCCAGCAGCCAGGTGGCCAGAGCAGGGGGCGTTCAGACCCAGTACTTC
cdr3_aa: CASSQVARAGGVQTQYF

d_call: -
j_call: TRBJ1-1
v_call: TRBV2
cdr3_length: 13
clone_size: few
cdr3_nt: TGTGCCAGCACCCCACCCGCGGGGCGCGAAGCTTTCTTT
cdr3_aa: CASTPPAGREAFF

d_call: -
j_call: TRBJ1-1
v_call: TRBV18
cdr3_length: 13
clone_size: -
cdr3_nt: TGTGCCAGCTCACCACCGGGGCTCACTGAAGCTTTCTTT
cdr3_aa: CASSPPGLTEAFF

d_call: -
j_call: TRBJ1-2
v_call: TRBV6-2/TRBV6-3
cdr3_length: 13
clone_size: many
cdr3_nt: TGTGCCAGCAGTTACACGGGGAACTCTGGCTACACCTTC
cdr3_aa: CASSYTGNSGYTF

d_call: -
j_call: TRBJ1-1
v_call: TRBV20-1
cdr3_length: 13
clone_size: medium-sized
cdr3_nt: TGCAGTGCTAACCCGACGGAGGGAACTGAAGCTTTCTTT
cdr3_aa: CSANPTEGTEAFF

d_call: -
j_call: TRBJ1-1
v_call: TRBV11-2
cdr3_length: 14
clone_size: medium-sized
cdr3_nt: TGTGCCAGCAGCTTAGATCGGGGGCCCACTGAAGCTTTCTTT
cdr3_aa: CASSLDRGPTEAFF

d_call: TRBD1
j_call: TRBJ1-1
v_call: TRBV19
cdr3_length: 15
clone_size: -
cdr3_nt: TGTGCCAGTAGTCCCCGAGGGACAGGGGGGGCCGGAGCTTTCTTT
cdr3_aa: CASSPRGTGGAGAFF

d_call: -
j_call: TRBJ1-4
v_call: TRBV7-8
cdr3_length: 14
clone_size: many
cdr3_nt: TGTGCCAGCAGCCCCACACGGACTAATGAAAAACTGTTTTTT
cdr3_aa: CASSPTRTNEKLFF

d_call: TRBD1
j_call: TRBJ2-1
v_call: TRBV5-6
cdr3_length: 18
clone_size: medium-sized
cdr3_nt: TGTGCCAGCAGCCGGGACAGGGGGCTCACCATGGCTAAGGGTGAGCAGTTCTTC
cdr3_aa: CASSRDRGLTMAKGEQFF

d_call: TRBD2
j_call: TRBJ2-2
v_call: TRBV4-1
cdr3_length: 20
clone_size: large
cdr3_nt: TGCGCCAGCAGCCAAGATAGAGGTAGCGGGAGGGCCCGGGACACCGGGGAGCTGTTTTTT
cdr3_aa: CASSQDRGSGRARDTGELFF

d_call: -
j_call: TRBJ2-4
v_call: TRBV10-3
cdr3_length: 15
clone_size: medium-sized
cdr3_nt: TGTGCCATCAGTGAGGGGGTACCAGTCAAAAACATTCAGTACTTC
cdr3_aa: CAISEGVPVKNIQYF

d_call: TRBD2
j_call: TRBJ2-3
v_call: TRBV19
cdr3_length: 15
clone_size: many
cdr3_nt: TGTGCCAGTAGCAAGGGACTAGCGCGCTCAGATACGCAGTATTTT
cdr3_aa: CASSKGLARSDTQYF

d_call: TRBD2
j_call: TRBJ2-4
v_call: TRBV20-1
cdr3_length: 16
clone_size: medium-sized
cdr3_nt: TGCAGTGCTGGTCGGTTAGCGGGATCGGCCAAAAACATTCAGTACTTC
cdr3_aa: CSAGRLAGSAKNIQYF

d_call: TRBD1
j_call: TRBJ2-3
v_call: TRBV19
cdr3_length: 17
clone_size: medium-sized
cdr3_nt: TGTGCCAGTAGTATTGGACCGGGACAGGGCCGGGGCGATACGCAGTATTTT
cdr3_aa: CASSIGPGQGRGDTQYF

d_call: -
j_call: TRBJ2-7
v_call: TRBV5-1
cdr3_length: 12
clone_size: many
cdr3_nt: TGCGCCAGCAGCACCGGACAGAGGTACCAGTACTTC
cdr3_aa: CASSTGQRYQYF

d_call: -
j_call: TRBJ1-5
v_call: TRBV23-1
cdr3_length: 16
clone_size: many
cdr3_nt: TGCGCCAGCAGACCTTTGGCAGGGAGGTTCAATCAGCCCCAGCATTTT
cdr3_aa: CASRPLAGRFNQPQHF

d_call: TRBD2
j_call: TRBJ2-7
v_call: TRBV29-1
cdr3_length: 14
clone_size: many
cdr3_nt: TGCAGCGTCTTACTAGCGGGAGGCTCCTACGAGCAGTACTTC
cdr3_aa: CSVLLAGGSYEQYF

d_call: TRBD1
j_call: TRBJ2-7
v_call: TRBV25-1
cdr3_length: 14
clone_size: once
cdr3_nt: TGTGCCAGCAGTGTGGGACAGGGGGTCTACGAGCAGTACTTC
cdr3_aa: CASSVGQGVYEQYF

d_call: -
j_call: TRBJ1-2
v_call: TRBV5-5
cdr3_length: 15
clone_size: many
cdr3_nt: TGTGCCAGCAGCTTGGATGGCAACCTTAACTATGGCTACACCTTC
cdr3_aa: CASSLDGNLNYGYTF

d_call: TRBD1
j_call: TRBJ2-4
v_call: TRBV4-2
cdr3_length: 15
clone_size: many
cdr3_nt: TGTGCCAGCAGCCAAGGGGACAGGGTCAAAAACATTCAGTACTTC
cdr3_aa: CASSQGDRVKNIQYF

d_call: -
j_call: TRBJ1-5
v_call: TRBV3-1
cdr3_length: 14
clone_size: few
cdr3_nt: TGTGCCAGCAGCCTCAGGGTGGGAAATCAGCCCCAGCATTTT
cdr3_aa: CASSLRVGNQPQHF

d_call: TRBD2
j_call: TRBJ2-2
v_call: TRBV5-1
cdr3_length: 14
clone_size: medium-sized
cdr3_nt: TGCGCCAGCAGCGCTAGCGGGAGCTCCGGGGAGCTGTTTTTT
cdr3_aa: CASSASGSSGELFF